Listed below are T cell receptor beta chains from one sample, sequenced in a study of T cell repertoires in aging, cancer and after chemotherapy. TCRdb reprocessed the multiplex PCR reads via MiXCR and lists one record per CDR3 protein. The table has around 9,200 distinct CDR3 sequences, approximately 35% seen once. Sequencing was performed on blood. These receptors were taken from a human donor in good health. The donor label of this sample is uncertain. The conserved cysteine and the conserved F or W are not part of the CDR3 here. Each record gives: J gene, V gene, CDR3 protein.

TRBJ1-1 | TRBV12-3/TRBV12-4 | ASREDLGTEAF
TRBJ1-6 | TRBV28 | ASSLTQNLSPLH
TRBJ1-6 | TRBV18 | ASSPGLATNTRSSPLY
TRBJ2-5 | TRBV5-6 | ASSHTANPEETQY
TRBJ1-4 | TRBV7-9 | ASSLGVATNEKLF
TRBJ2-3 | TRBV20-1 | SARDQRGGDTQY
TRBJ2-6 | TRBV6-1 | ASSPDVSGANVLT
TRBJ2-2 | TRBV5-6 | ASSLEPQGSGELF
TRBJ2-5 | TRBV5-4 | ASSPGQKQETQY
TRBJ2-5 | TRBV24-1 | ATSGDGETQY
TRBJ2-1 | TRBV7-6 | ASSPTLLPDEQF
TRBJ1-6 | TRBV6-5 | ACRDSPENSPLH
TRBJ2-5 | TRBV19 | ASSNTGGAGETQY
TRBJ2-5 | TRBV6-1 | ASSEAGGETQY
TRBJ2-5 | TRBV5-6 | ASSRGTTQETQY
TRBJ2-5 | TRBV7-2 | ASSPRAQETQY
TRBJ1-5 | TRBV6-2/TRBV6-3 | ASSKLTAYSNQPQH
TRBJ1-4 | TRBV19 | ASSIDREYGKLF
TRBJ1-5 | TRBV27 | ASSRQRWTQPQH
TRBJ2-1 | TRBV5-6 | ASSGAGTSKGNEQF
TRBJ2-2 | TRBV12-3/TRBV12-4 | ASSLSVAGNTGELF
TRBJ1-5 | TRBV19 | ASSPTFRDRGQPQH
TRBJ1-6 | TRBV6-1 | ASSEATGGNSPLH
TRBJ1-2 | TRBV10-3 | AISLGQSGYT
TRBJ2-3 | TRBV7-9 | GSGPGGTDTQY
TRBJ2-1 | TRBV5-6 | ASSSGPARVGSEQF
TRBJ1-6 | TRBV14 | ASSQLRNSPLH
TRBJ2-2 | TRBV4-3 | ASSQDRGPTGELF
TRBJ1-1 | TRBV7-2 | ASSLVFGGYEAF
TRBJ2-5 | TRBV6-2/TRBV6-3 | ASSYSTVQPGLPKETQY
TRBJ2-1 | TRBV30 | AWSVMGHPYNEQF
TRBJ2-3 | TRBV5-4 | ASSLEMTDTQY
TRBJ2-3 | TRBV18 | ASSPAGPRDTQY
TRBJ1-1 | TRBV11-2 | ASSLSWAANTEAF
TRBJ2-7 | TRBV5-5 | ASSSSAGGYEQY
TRBJ2-3 | TRBV7-9 | ASSLARGTPGDTQY
TRBJ1-1 | TRBV15 | ATSRDLANTEAF
TRBJ2-5 | TRBV5-6 | ASSLGRTGGRETQY
TRBJ1-3 | TRBV6-6 | ASSYSLSGNTIY
TRBJ2-2 | TRBV5-4 | ASSPHGLAGGPDTGELF
TRBJ2-5 | TRBV6-5 | ASSVGSGLETQY